Below are 14 T cell receptor beta chains sequenced from a single sample in a study of T-cell reconstitution after alpha-beta-depleted transplantation in children. Using unique molecular identifiers, the investigators prepared the TCRbeta library. Each CDR3 protein gets one entry after TCRdb re-called the PCR reads with MiXCR. The data show about 460,000 distinct CDR3 sequences, with around 12% seen just once and around 5.6% held by the top ten. Source: PBMCs from the stem cell graft donor, taken from the stem cell graft. The receptors shown here come from a human donor who donated a stem cell graft to a child with combined immunodeficiency.

This clonotype has a count of ten or more. This sequence joins TRBV20-1 and TRBJ1-3; D gene uncertain. V lost 0 bases, J lost 4 bases, and 13 bases lay in between. The CDR3 has 15 amino acids. Germline V gives CDR1 DFQATT, CDR2 SNEGSKA (reference sequence). CDR3 DNA: TGCAGTGCTAGAGATGGTGTAGCGGGCGGAAACACCATATATTTT. Its protein product is CSARDGVAGGNTIYF.

This clonotype came up many times. CDR3 nucleotides: TGCAGTGCTAGAGATAAAGACACTAGGAGGTTTTTT. Its translation: CSARDKDTRRFF. The V and J genes are TRBV20-1 and TRBJ1-4; D call uncertain. The CDR3 is 12 residues long. The V end was cut by 0 bases, the J end by 16 bases, with 15 bases between. CDR1 DFQATT and CDR2 SNEGSKA come from the germline V gene (reference sequence).

This clonotype was counted at least ten times. The chain joins TRBV12-3 or TRBV12-4 to TRBJ2-2, with no clear D. The CDR3 sequence is 14 residues long. Trimming took off 7 bases at V and 5 bases at J, with 14 bases between the two ends. This chain's CDR3 is CASTNSLGTGELFF. Written as DNA, the CDR3 is TGTGCCAGCACCAACTCCCTGGGGACCGGGGAGCTGTTTTTT.

This chain joins TRBV7-8 and TRBJ2-2, with a possible D match to TRBD1 (6 bases). This CDR3 has 17 amino acids. V lost 5 bases and J 0 bases, leaving 16 bases between the germline ends. Germline CDR1 SGHVS, CDR2 FQNEAQ. The CDR3 spells CASSVGSQGSNTGELFF. The CDR3 bases are TGTGCCAGCAGCGTAGGATCTCAGGGGTCGAACACCGGGGAGCTGTTTTTT.

This clonotype showed up many times. This chain joins TRBV27 and TRBJ1-5, with a possible D match to TRBD1 (5 bases). Per germline, CDR1 MNHEY and CDR2 SMNVEV (reference sequence). Trimming pared 1 base from V and 7 bases from J, leaving 8 bases between. The CDR3 has 13 residues. DNA of the CDR3: TGTGCCAGCAGTTTATGGGGCGCCCAGCCCCAGCATTTT. Its protein is CASSLWGAQPQHF.

The rearrangement uses TRBV6-1 and TRBJ2-5; D unclear. There are 14 residues in the CDR3. From germline, CDR1 is MNHNS and CDR2 SASEGT. V was shortened by 6 bases and J by 0 bases, with 11 bases between the two germline ends. CDR3 bases: TGTGCCAGCAGCCTAGACATTAACCAAGAGACCCAGTACTTC. Translating it yields CASSLDINQETQYF.

This clonotype was detected ten times or more. The chain uses TRBV29-1 and TRBJ2-2, with 10 bases that match TRBD1. Unmatched junction bases numbered 6, after V lost 4 bases and J lost 4 bases. CDR1 is SQVTM and CDR2 is ANQGSEA in the germline V gene. The CDR3 loop spans 15 amino acids. CDR3 in amino acids: CSVAGTGAATGELFF. In nucleotides, the CDR3 is TGCAGCGTTGCTGGGACAGGGGCGGCCACCGGGGAGCTGTTTTTT.

This clonotype occurred many times. The chain employs TRBV24-1 and TRBJ2-1, with 8 positions matching TRBD1. The germline V gene encodes CDR1 KGHDR and CDR2 SFDVKD. The CDR3 contains 16 residues. Trimming at V came to 5 bases and at J to 4 bases, leaving 9 bases not matched to a gene. CDR3 amino acids: CATSGIIGQGYNEQFF. CDR3 DNA sequence: TGTGCCACCAGTGGCATCATAGGACAGGGTTACAATGAGCAGTTCTTC.

This clonotype was recorded a few times. The chain carries TRBV7-3 and TRBJ2-3; no reliable D call. Per the germline V gene, CDR1 is SGHTA and CDR2 is FQGTGA. CDR3 length: 15 residues. Trimming removed 5 bases from V and 5 bases from J, with 17 bases in between. The DNA of the CDR3 is TGTGCCAGCAGCCCCAGTGGCCCGCCGGGAGATACGCAGTATTTT. This sequence encodes CASSPSGPPGDTQYF.

The gene calls are TRBV5-6 and TRBJ2-7; D is uncertain. Germline lookup yields CDR1 SGHDT and CDR2 YYEEEE. The CDR3 extends over 14 amino acids. The V and J ends lost 0 bases and 3 bases respectively, with 10 bases between them. Written as DNA, the CDR3 is TGTGCCAGCAGCTTGGTACAGAGAGGCTACGAGCAGTACTTC. Translated, it gives CASSLVQRGYEQYF.

A few counts support this clonotype. The chain combines TRBV12-3 or TRBV12-4 with TRBJ2-1; D assignment may be TRBD1 or TRBD2 (7 bases each). V gave up 7 bases and J gave up 3 bases, with 19 bases separating them. The CDR3 length is 16 residues. The CDR3 region has the DNA TGTGCCAGCAAGGGGGCGGCGGGGGTCAACTACAATGAGCAGTTCTTC. Protein sequence: CASKGAAGVNYNEQFF.

This clonotype was detected many times. The chain links TRBV12-3 or TRBV12-4 to TRBJ1-2, with unresolved D. The CDR3 has 13 residues. V lost 3 bases, J lost 8 bases, and 13 bases lay in between. CDR3 loop: CASSFYPYGGYTF. For the CDR3, the DNA is TGTGCCAGCAGTTTCTACCCCTATGGGGGCTACACCTTC.

The chain carries TRBV30 and TRBJ2-1; TRBD2 matches at 10 bases. CDR3 size: 15 residues. V dropped 0 bases and J dropped 8; count of bases not matched to a gene: 7. Germline assignment: CDR1 GTSNPN and CDR2 SVGIG (reference sequence). Written as DNA, the CDR3 is TGTGCCTGGAGTGTAGGAGCGGGGGGGTTGCATGAGCAGTTCTTC. Its protein product is CAWSVGAGGLHEQFF.

The chain joins TRBV7-2 to TRBJ2-5, with D possibly being TRBD1 (5 bases). The CDR3 covers 16 residues. V lost 4 bases and J lost 0, with 15 bases in between. CDR1 and CDR2 from the germline V gene are SGHTA and FQGNSA. The CDR3 sequence: CASSSNPTVYQETQYF. CDR3 nucleotide sequence: TGTGCCAGCAGCTCAAACCCGACAGTTTACCAAGAGACCCAGTACTTC.